Listed below are T cell receptor beta chains from one sample, sequenced in a study of breast tumors, draining lymph nodes, adjacent tissues. MiXCR, applied by TCRdb to the multiplex PCR reads, yields one record per CDR3 protein. The sample includes some 130,000 distinct CDR3 sequences, approximately 20% of them seen just once. The specimen sequenced was axillary lymph node tissue. These receptors originate from a female donor with breast cancer. Some clones in this sample may be carry-over from other donors' samples. Each CDR3 is given with its conserved first and last residue. D genes are given only for firm matches. Some rows mark clone size as missing; the rest say once, few, many or name a class of expanded clone.

CDR3 protein: CASSESGGFGYTF
CDR3 DNA: TGTGCCAGCAGTGAATCAGGGGGCTTTGGCTACACCTTC
clone size: many
J gene: TRBJ1-2
V gene: TRBV2
D gene: TRBD1

CDR3 protein: CSGEGQGRLYEQYF
CDR3 DNA: TGCAGTGGCGAAGGACAGGGGCGACTCTACGAGCAGTACTTC
clone size: .
J gene: TRBJ2-7
V gene: TRBV20-1
D gene: TRBD1

CDR3 protein: CASSLETSGYSSYNEQFF
CDR3 DNA: TGTGCCAGTAGCCTAGAGACTAGCGGGTATAGCTCCTACAATGAGCAGTTCTTC
clone size: many
J gene: TRBJ2-1
V gene: TRBV19
D gene: TRBD2

CDR3 protein: CATSGGSDTGELFF
CDR3 DNA: TGTGCCACCAGTGGAGGGAGTGATACCGGGGAGCTGTTTTTT
clone size: many
J gene: TRBJ2-2
V gene: TRBV24-1
D gene: .

CDR3 protein: CSVRDISNEKLFF
CDR3 DNA: TGCAGCGTTCGGGACATATCTAATGAAAAACTGTTTTTT
clone size: many
J gene: TRBJ1-4
V gene: TRBV29-1
D gene: .

CDR3 protein: CASSQRTSGGGDTQYF
CDR3 DNA: TGTGCCAGCAGCCAGAGGACTAGCGGGGGCGGAGATACGCAGTATTTT
clone size: many
J gene: TRBJ2-3
V gene: TRBV4-2
D gene: TRBD2

CDR3 protein: CASSLADTQYF
CDR3 DNA: TGTGCCAGCAGCTTGGCAGATACGCAGTATTTT
clone size: many
J gene: TRBJ2-3
V gene: TRBV7-9
D gene: .

CDR3 protein: CSAGDSCRDRVTDTQYF
CDR3 DNA: TGCAGTGCTGGAGATTCGTGCCGGGACAGGGTGACAGATACGCAGTATTTT
clone size: .
J gene: TRBJ2-3
V gene: TRBV20-1
D gene: TRBD1

CDR3 protein: CASIGIGQESSYEQYF
CDR3 DNA: TGTGCCAGCATCGGCATTGGACAGGAATCGTCCTACGAGCAGTACTTC
clone size: many
J gene: TRBJ2-7
V gene: TRBV28
D gene: TRBD1

CDR3 protein: CASSYLAEITGELFF
CDR3 DNA: TGCGCCAGCAGCTACCTAGCGGAGATCACCGGGGAGCTGTTTTTT
clone size: many
J gene: TRBJ2-2
V gene: TRBV5-1
D gene: TRBD2

CDR3 protein: CASSVPQGYEQYF
CDR3 DNA: TGTGCCAGCAGCGTACCACAGGGCTACGAGCAGTACTTC
clone size: many
J gene: TRBJ2-7
V gene: TRBV5-5
D gene: .

CDR3 protein: CASSQAGGPETQYF
CDR3 DNA: TGTGCCAGCAGCCAAGCGGGGGGGCCAGAGACCCAGTACTTC
clone size: many
J gene: TRBJ2-5
V gene: TRBV3-1
D gene: TRBD2

CDR3 protein: CASSLVRTSGNYNEQFF
CDR3 DNA: TGTGCCAGCAGCTTGGTGAGGACTAGCGGGAACTACAATGAGCAGTTCTTC
clone size: many
J gene: TRBJ2-1
V gene: TRBV5-4
D gene: TRBD2

CDR3 protein: CASKDGSTDTQYF
CDR3 DNA: TGTGCCAGCAAGGACGGATCCACAGATACGCAGTATTTT
clone size: many
J gene: TRBJ2-3
V gene: TRBV6-6
D gene: .

CDR3 protein: CASSIMSGGPYNERFF
CDR3 DNA: TGTGCCAGTAGTATCATGTCAGGGGGTCCCTACAATGAGCGGTTCTTC
clone size: .
J gene: TRBJ2-1
V gene: TRBV19
D gene: TRBD1

CDR3 protein: CASSLDTGNQPQHF
CDR3 DNA: TGTGCCAGCAGCTTGGACACAGGGAATCAGCCCCAGCATTTT
clone size: many
J gene: TRBJ1-5
V gene: TRBV5-6
D gene: .

CDR3 protein: CSARETLAGLGNEQFF
CDR3 DNA: TGCAGTGCTAGAGAGACACTAGCGGGATTAGGCAATGAGCAGTTCTTC
clone size: many
J gene: TRBJ2-1
V gene: TRBV20-1
D gene: TRBD2

CDR3 protein: CASSLGTSGSIYEQYF
CDR3 DNA: TGTGCCAGCAGCTTGGGGACTAGCGGGAGTATCTACGAGCAGTACTTC
clone size: .
J gene: TRBJ2-7
V gene: TRBV7-2
D gene: TRBD2

CDR3 protein: CSASDGTGGETQYF
CDR3 DNA: TGCAGTGCTAGTGACGGGACAGGCGGAGAGACCCAGTACTTC
clone size: many
J gene: TRBJ2-5
V gene: TRBV20-1
D gene: TRBD1

CDR3 protein: CASSLGRTSVSYEQYF
CDR3 DNA: TGTGCCAGCAGCTTAGGCCGGACTAGCGTCTCCTACGAGCAGTACTTC
clone size: many
J gene: TRBJ2-7
V gene: TRBV11-1
D gene: TRBD2

CDR3 protein: CASSGTGQGGLGYGYTF
CDR3 DNA: TGTGCCAGCAGCGGAACTGGACAGGGGGGATTAGGCTATGGCTACACCTTC
clone size: many
J gene: TRBJ1-2
V gene: TRBV9
D gene: TRBD1

CDR3 protein: CASRTSGRHGAQYF
CDR3 DNA: TGTGCCAGCAGAACTAGCGGGCGACATGGGGCACAGTACTTC
clone size: many
J gene: TRBJ2-5
V gene: TRBV6-6
D gene: TRBD2

CDR3 protein: CASSLSSYEQYF
CDR3 DNA: TGTGCCAGCAGCCTCAGCTCCTACGAGCAGTACTTC
clone size: many
J gene: TRBJ2-7
V gene: TRBV11-2
D gene: .

CDR3 protein: CASTRTSGRGNEQFF
CDR3 DNA: TGTGCCAGCACCCGGACTAGCGGGAGAGGTAATGAGCAGTTCTTC
clone size: .
J gene: TRBJ2-1
V gene: TRBV28
D gene: TRBD2

CDR3 protein: CASSEIIRDSLEDSNQPQHF
CDR3 DNA: TGTGCCAGCAGTGAAATCATTCGGGACAGCCTTGAGGATAGCAATCAGCCCCAGCATTTT
clone size: many
J gene: TRBJ1-5
V gene: TRBV6-1
D gene: TRBD1

CDR3 protein: CASSQEPREMTTGELFF
CDR3 DNA: TGCGCCAGCAGCCAGGAACCGCGGGAGATGACGACCGGGGAGCTGTTTTTT
clone size: many
J gene: TRBJ2-2
V gene: TRBV5-1
D gene: TRBD2

CDR3 protein: CASSLTTSGRAGKTQYF
CDR3 DNA: TGCGCCAGCAGCCTAACTACTAGCGGGAGGGCCGGAAAGACCCAGTACTTC
clone size: many
J gene: TRBJ2-5
V gene: TRBV5-1
D gene: TRBD2

CDR3 protein: CASSLRLSSSYNEQFF
CDR3 DNA: TGCGCCAGCAGCTTAAGGTTGTCGAGCTCCTACAATGAGCAGTTCTTC
clone size: many
J gene: TRBJ2-1
V gene: TRBV5-1
D gene: .

CDR3 protein: CASRGDRTQYF
CDR3 DNA: TGCGCCAGCAGGGGGGACCGGACCCAGTACTTC
clone size: many
J gene: TRBJ2-5
V gene: TRBV4-1
D gene: .

CDR3 protein: CASSQDLGTDGYTF
CDR3 DNA: TGTGCCAGCAGCCAAGATCTGGGTACAGATGGCTACACCTTC
clone size: many
J gene: TRBJ1-2
V gene: TRBV3-1
D gene: .

CDR3 protein: CASSYSGDRNEQFF
CDR3 DNA: TGTGCCAGCAGTTACAGCGGGGACCGCAATGAGCAGTTCTTC
clone size: many
J gene: TRBJ2-1
V gene: TRBV27
D gene: TRBD2

CDR3 protein: CASSGDKNRGPQDTQYF
CDR3 DNA: TGTGCCAGCAGCGGAGACAAAAACAGGGGCCCACAAGATACGCAGTATTTT
clone size: many
J gene: TRBJ2-3
V gene: TRBV9
D gene: TRBD1

CDR3 protein: CASKPTGDGSPLHF
CDR3 DNA: TGTGCCTCCAAACCTACAGGGGACGGTTCACCCCTCCACTTT
clone size: many
J gene: TRBJ1-6
V gene: TRBV10-3
D gene: TRBD1

CDR3 protein: CASSSGTGETQYF
CDR3 DNA: TGTGCCAGCAGCTCGGGGACTGGTGAGACCCAGTACTTC
clone size: many
J gene: TRBJ2-5
V gene: TRBV7-8
D gene: .

CDR3 protein: CASSLLAGGGTDTQYF
CDR3 DNA: TGTGCCAGCAGCCTCTTAGCGGGGGGGGGCACAGATACGCAGTATTTT
clone size: .
J gene: TRBJ2-3
V gene: TRBV7-2
D gene: TRBD2

CDR3 protein: CASKTTSSGDEQFF
CDR3 DNA: TGTGCCAGCAAAACGACCAGCTCTGGGGATGAGCAGTTCTTC
clone size: many
J gene: TRBJ2-1
V gene: TRBV2
D gene: .

CDR3 protein: CASSQGFPLSGEQYF
CDR3 DNA: TGTGCCAGCAGCCAAGGGTTTCCTTTGTCGGGCGAGCAGTACTTC
clone size: many
J gene: TRBJ2-7
V gene: TRBV14
D gene: .

CDR3 protein: CASSQVTDTQYF
CDR3 DNA: TGTGCCAGCAGCCAAGTCACAGATACGCAGTATTTT
clone size: few
J gene: TRBJ2-3
V gene: TRBV3-1
D gene: .

CDR3 protein: CASSLRTGMEYF
CDR3 DNA: TGTGCCAGCAGCTTACGAACAGGGATGGAGTACTTC
clone size: many
J gene: TRBJ2-7
V gene: TRBV7-2
D gene: .

CDR3 protein: CASSLAFGTAQETQYF
CDR3 DNA: TGTGCCAGCAGCTTAGCTTTTGGGACAGCGCAAGAGACCCAGTACTTC
clone size: few
J gene: TRBJ2-5
V gene: TRBV7-2
D gene: TRBD1

CDR3 protein: CASSVLGVSGNTIYF
CDR3 DNA: TGTGCCAGCAGTGTGTTGGGCGTCTCTGGAAACACCATATATTTT
clone size: many
J gene: TRBJ1-3
V gene: TRBV6-4
D gene: .

CDR3 protein: CSAQGTAGNTIYF
CDR3 DNA: TGCAGCGCCCAAGGTACGGCTGGAAACACCATATATTTT
clone size: many
J gene: TRBJ1-3
V gene: TRBV29-1
D gene: .

CDR3 protein: CASSFRGTQYF
CDR3 DNA: TGTGCCAGCAGTTTTAGGGGGACCCAGTACTTC
clone size: .
J gene: TRBJ2-5
V gene: TRBV12-3/TRBV12-4
D gene: .

CDR3 protein: CASSLIRETEQLF
CDR3 DNA: TGTGCCAGCAGCCTGATACGAGAAACTGAGCAGCTCTTC
clone size: .
J gene: TRBJ2-1
V gene: TRBV3-1
D gene: .

CDR3 protein: CASSWAFKEDTQYF
CDR3 DNA: TGTGCCAGCAGTTGGGCGTTTAAGGAAGATACGCAGTATTTT
clone size: many
J gene: TRBJ2-3
V gene: TRBV12-3/TRBV12-4
D gene: .

CDR3 protein: CASSIDNSGLSSYNEQFF
CDR3 DNA: TGTGCCAGTAGTATAGATAATTCTGGACTGAGCTCCTACAATGAGCAGTTCTTC
clone size: few
J gene: TRBJ2-1
V gene: TRBV19
D gene: .

CDR3 protein: CASSAGLAEAYEQYF
CDR3 DNA: TGCGCCAGCAGCGCGGGACTAGCGGAGGCCTACGAGCAGTACTTC
clone size: many
J gene: TRBJ2-7
V gene: TRBV5-1
D gene: TRBD2

CDR3 protein: CASSLGGLAGDYEQYF
CDR3 DNA: TGTGCCAGCAGCTTAGGGGGACTAGCGGGAGACTACGAGCAGTACTTC
clone size: many
J gene: TRBJ2-7
V gene: TRBV7-6
D gene: TRBD2

CDR3 protein: CASSDRGVDSYNEQFF
CDR3 DNA: TGTGCCAGCAGTGACAGGGGAGTAGACTCCTACAATGAGCAGTTCTTC
clone size: many
J gene: TRBJ2-1
V gene: TRBV6-1
D gene: .

CDR3 protein: CASSQQAGTVRNEQFF
CDR3 DNA: TGTGCCAGCAGCCAACAGGCGGGGACAGTTCGCAATGAGCAGTTCTTC
clone size: many
J gene: TRBJ2-1
V gene: TRBV7-2
D gene: .

CDR3 protein: CASSPLAGETGTQYF
CDR3 DNA: TGTGCCAGCAGCCCACTAGCGGGAGAGACAGGTACGCAGTATTTT
clone size: .
J gene: TRBJ2-3
V gene: TRBV7-9
D gene: TRBD2

CDR3 protein: CSARDIGAGRTYNSPLHF
CDR3 DNA: TGCAGTGCTAGAGATATCGGGGCAGGGAGGACCTATAATTCACCCCTCCACTTT
clone size: many
J gene: TRBJ1-6
V gene: TRBV20-1
D gene: .